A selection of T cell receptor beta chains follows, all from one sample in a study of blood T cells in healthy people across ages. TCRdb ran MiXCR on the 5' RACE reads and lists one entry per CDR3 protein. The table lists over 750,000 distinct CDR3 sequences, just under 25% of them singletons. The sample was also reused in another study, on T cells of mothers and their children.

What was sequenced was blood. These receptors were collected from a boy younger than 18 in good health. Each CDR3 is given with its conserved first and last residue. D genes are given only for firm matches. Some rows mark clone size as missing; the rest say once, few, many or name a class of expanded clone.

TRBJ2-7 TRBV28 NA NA TGTGCCAGCAGTTTCCCGGGACAAGGACACGACGAGCAGTACTTC CASSFPGQGHDEQYF
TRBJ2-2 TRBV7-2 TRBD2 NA TGTGCCAGCAGCTTCGGTCCATTCGGGAGGGGCGGGGAGCTGTTTTTT CASSFGPFGRGGELFF
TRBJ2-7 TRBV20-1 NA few TGCAGTGCCAGCGGGGACACCATGAGGTACGAGCAGTACTTC CSASGDTMRYEQYF
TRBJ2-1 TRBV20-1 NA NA TGCAGTGACAGGGCTCTGGGACAACCCTACCATGAGCAGTTCTTC CSDRALGQPYHEQFF
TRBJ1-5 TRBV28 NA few TGTGCCAGCAGAACTCTAGAAAGCAATCAGCCCCAGCATTTT CASRTLESNQPQHF
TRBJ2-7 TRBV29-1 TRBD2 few TGCAGCGTTGCTTATTCCCGCGGGAGGGCCTACGAGCAGTACTTC CSVAYSRGRAYEQYF
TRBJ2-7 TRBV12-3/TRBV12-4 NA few TGTGCCAGCAGCATGACTAGCTACGAGCAGTACTTC CASSMTSYEQYF
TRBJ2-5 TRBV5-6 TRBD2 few TGTGCCAGCAGCCGGCGAGGACTAGCGGACGACCAGTACTTC CASSRRGLADDQYF
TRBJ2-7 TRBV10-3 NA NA TGTGCCACGGGGGGTCTGACAGGGAAATTCGACGAGCAGTACTTC CATGGLTGKFDEQYF
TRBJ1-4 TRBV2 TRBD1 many TGTGCCAGCAGCCGGACAGGGGCAACTAATGAAAAACTGTTTTTT CASSRTGATNEKLFF
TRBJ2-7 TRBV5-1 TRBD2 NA TGCGCCAGCAGCTTGCTAGCGGGATACTACGAGCAGTACTTC CASSLLAGYYEQYF
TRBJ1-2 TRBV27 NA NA TGTGCCAGCAGTTTGAAGGGGGGCGCATACTATGGCTACACCTTC CASSLKGGAYYGYTF
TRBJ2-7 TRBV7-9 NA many TGTGCCAGCAGCTTAGAGACCTACGAGCAGTACTTC CASSLETYEQYF
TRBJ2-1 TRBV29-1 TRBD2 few TGCAGCGCCGATGCCTTGACTAGCGGGAGACGGGATGAGCAGTTCTTC CSADALTSGRRDEQFF
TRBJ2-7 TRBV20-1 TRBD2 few TGCAGTGCTCAAGGACTAGCAGGGGTGAACGAGCAGTACTTC CSAQGLAGVNEQYF
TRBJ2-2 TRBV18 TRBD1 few TGTGCCAGCTCACGACAGGGTACCGGGGAGCTGTTTTTT CASSRQGTGELFF
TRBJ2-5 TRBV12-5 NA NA TGTGCTAGTGGTTTCCGACAGGCAACGATCCAAGAGACCCAGTACTTC CASGFRQATIQETQYF
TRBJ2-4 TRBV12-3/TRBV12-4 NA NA TGTGCCAGCAGTTTGGCAACTCGAAACATTCAGTACTTC CASSLATRNIQYF
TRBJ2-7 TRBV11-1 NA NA TGTGCCAGCAGCTTACAACAGATAAAAACCTACGAGCAGTACTTC CASSLQQIKTYEQYF
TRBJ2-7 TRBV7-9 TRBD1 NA TGTGCCAGCAGTTCGATACAGGGGAGTGGGTACGAGCAGTACTTC CASSSIQGSGYEQYF
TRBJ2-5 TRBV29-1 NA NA TGCAGCGTTGACGAGGAGGGTGAGACCCAGTACTTC CSVDEEGETQYF
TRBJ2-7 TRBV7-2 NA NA TGTGCCAGCAGTTTTAAGGGTGGCGAGCAGTACTTC CASSFKGGEQYF
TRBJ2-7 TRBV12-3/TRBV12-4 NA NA TGTGCCAGCAGTTTAGGTTGGGGGGTCATGTACGAGCAGTACTTC CASSLGWGVMYEQYF
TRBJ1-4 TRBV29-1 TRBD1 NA TGCAGCGTTGAAGGTCTAGGACAGGGGAATGAAAAACTGTTTTTT CSVEGLGQGNEKLFF
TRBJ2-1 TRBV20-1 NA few TGCAGTGCTAAGTCCGGGACCAGGATTGAGCAGTTCTTC CSAKSGTRIEQFF
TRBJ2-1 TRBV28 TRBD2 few TGTGCCAGCAGTGGACTAGTCACCTACAATGAGCAGTTCTTC CASSGLVTYNEQFF
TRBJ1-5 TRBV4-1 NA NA TGCGCCAGCAGCCCCCAACGGGATTATAGCAATCAGCCCCAGCATTTT CASSPQRDYSNQPQHF
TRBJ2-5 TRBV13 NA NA TGTGCCAGCAGCTTAGGCGTCTCGCCTGGGAGGGGGCAAGAGACCCAGTACTTC CASSLGVSPGRGQETQYF
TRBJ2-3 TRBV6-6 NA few TGTGCCAGCAGTTACTCAGGGGGGGTCGGCACAGATACGCAGTATTTT CASSYSGGVGTDTQYF
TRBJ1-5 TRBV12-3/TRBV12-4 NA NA TGTGCCAGCAGTTGGGGGGGACAGCCCCAGCATTTT CASSWGGQPQHF
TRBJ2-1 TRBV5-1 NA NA TGCGCCAGCAGCGTCCAACAGGGATCTGAGCAGTTCTTC CASSVQQGSEQFF
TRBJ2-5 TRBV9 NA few TGTGCCAGCAGCGCGGCCGGGATCCAAGAGACCCAGTACTTC CASSAAGIQETQYF
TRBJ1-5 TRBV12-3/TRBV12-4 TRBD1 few TGTGCCAGCAGTCGGGACAGCGCGAGCAATCAGCCCCAGCATTTT CASSRDSASNQPQHF
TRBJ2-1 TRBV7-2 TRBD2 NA TGTGCCAGCACCGTAGCGGGAGGATATGAGCAGTTCTTC CASTVAGGYEQFF
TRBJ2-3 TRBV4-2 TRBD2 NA TGTGCCAGCAGCCAAGATGGGGCGGGGGGTAGAAGCACAGATACGCAGTATTTT CASSQDGAGGRSTDTQYF
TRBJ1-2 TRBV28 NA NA TGTGCCAGCAGGGGGCCGTTGGGGACTGCTGGCTACACCTTC CASRGPLGTAGYTF
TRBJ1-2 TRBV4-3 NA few TGCGCCAGCAGCCAAGAAACTCCTGGCAGGGAGGACTATGGCTACACCTTC CASSQETPGREDYGYTF
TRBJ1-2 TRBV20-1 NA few TGCAGTGCTAGAGGGACAGTACCTAACTATGGCTACACCTTC CSARGTVPNYGYTF
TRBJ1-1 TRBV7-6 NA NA TGTGCCAGCAGCCACCTATCCCTTTTAACCACTGAAGCTTTCTTT CASSHLSLLTTEAFF
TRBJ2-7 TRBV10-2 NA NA TGCGCCAGCAGTGAAGTGCTAGGGGACTCCTACGAGCAGTACTTC CASSEVLGDSYEQYF
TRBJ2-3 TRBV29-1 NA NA TGCAGCATAATAACAGGGACAGATACGCAGTATTTT CSIITGTDTQYF
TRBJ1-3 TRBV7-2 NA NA TGTGCCAGCAGCTTAGACAGGACAAATCTCAGGGGAAACACCATATATTTT CASSLDRTNLRGNTIYF
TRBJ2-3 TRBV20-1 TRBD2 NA TGCAGTGCGCCTGAGGCGCGGGAGGGCACAGATACGCAGTATTTT CSAPEAREGTDTQYF